The 17 T cell receptor beta chains below all came from one sample that was sequenced in a study of T cells expressing NK-cell markers. TCRdb reprocessed the 5' RACE reads and stores each CDR3 protein as one record, lacking DNA. Its listing shows about 150,000 distinct CDR3 sequences. Sample: blood T cells: a sorted CD56 or NKG2C T cell subset, CD4+ or CD8+ T cells, or bulk PBMC T cells (not recorded which). All receptors derive from a woman between 45 and 65 years old in good health.

V usage is TRBV24-1 and J usage is TRBJ2-1; TCRdb indicates TRBD2, and absent DNA this call remains unverified. CDR1 is KGHDR and CDR2 is SFDVKD in the germline V gene. The CDR3 has 11 amino acids. The CDR3 loop is CATRTSGRSFF.

The chain recombines TRBV4-1 with TRBJ2-7. Per the germline V gene, CDR1 is MGHRA and CDR2 is YSYEKL. The CDR3 has 13 residues. The CDR3 loop reads CASSQDKPYEQYF.

The V and J genes are TRBV27 and TRBJ2-1; TCRdb gives TRBD2 as the D gene, but with no DNA this cannot be confirmed. Germline V gene lookup returns CDR1 MNHEY and CDR2 SMNVEV (reference sequence). The CDR3 is 16 amino acids. The CDR3 loop is CASSLSLAGGYNEQFF.

This chain uses TRBV29-1 with TRBJ2-2; without DNA, the TCRdb call of TRBD2 cannot be checked. The CDR3 has 14 residues. CDR1 is SQVTM, CDR2 ANQGSEA, per germline. CDR3 residues: CSVGLAESPGELFF.

The chain links TRBV20-1 to TRBJ1-4. The CDR3 sequence is 14 residues long. Germline loops: CDR1 DFQATT, CDR2 SNEGSKA (reference sequence). The CDR3 sequence is CSARPRGTNEKLFF.

V gene TRBV7-9 combines with J gene TRBJ2-1; TCRdb returns TRBD1, unconfirmable since there is no DNA. This CDR3 contains 11 residues. Germline values: CDR1 SEHNR, CDR2 FQNEAQ (reference sequence). The chain's CDR3 is CASSLSELEFF.

The CDR3 sequence: CASSPRQGVRNEQFF. The chain recombines TRBV18 with TRBJ2-1; the TCRdb D gene call, TRBD1, has no DNA to confirm it. Germline V gives CDR1 KGHSH, CDR2 LQKENI. This CDR3 is 15 amino acids long.

The chain links TRBV2 to TRBJ2-1; the D call of TRBD2 rests on TCRdb alone, since no DNA is present to check it. This CDR3 region has 13 residues. Germline CDR1 SNHLY, CDR2 FYNNEI. The CDR3 protein is CASRLAGADEQFF.

This rearrangement joins TRBV6-6 to TRBJ2-3; TCRdb's D gene call, TRBD1, goes unchecked for lack of DNA. Germline CDR1 reads MNHNY; CDR2 reads SVGAGI (reference sequence). The CDR3 is 17 residues long. CDR3 sequence reads: CASSYSTSGPRTDTQYF.

This chain connects TRBV20-1 to TRBJ2-3; TCRdb picks TRBD2, but there is no DNA to check that call. This CDR3 spans 12 amino acids. Germline CDR1 is DFQATT and CDR2 is SNEGSKA (reference sequence). The CDR3 region is CSARAEDDTQYF.

V gene TRBV20-1 combines with J gene TRBJ2-7; TCRdb's assignment of TRBD2 cannot be checked, as there is no DNA. This CDR3 region has 16 residues. Germline-derived CDR1 and CDR2 are DFQATT and SNEGSKA (reference sequence). Here the CDR3 reads CSASGTSGKGSYEQYF.

CDR3 in amino acids: CSVAGLGESYEQYF. The V gene is TRBV29-1, the J gene TRBJ2-7. Germline V gene lookup returns CDR1 SQVTM and CDR2 ANQGSEA. The CDR3 is 14 amino acids.

V and J are TRBV20-1 and TRBJ2-1; TCRdb proposes TRBD2, but this gene call is untestable without DNA. The CDR3 covers 14 residues. Germline values: CDR1 DFQATT, CDR2 SNEGSKA (reference sequence). The CDR3 spells CSAAWAGGYNEQFF.

This rearrangement joins TRBV11-1 to TRBJ1-1; TCRdb gives TRBD1 as the D gene, but with no DNA this cannot be confirmed. Germline V CDR1 and CDR2: SGHAT, FQDESV (reference sequence). This CDR3 spans 14 amino acids. This CDR3 is CASSFGRVNTEAFF.

V usage is TRBV13 and J usage is TRBJ2-1; TCRdb indicates TRBD1, and absent DNA this call remains unverified. From germline, CDR1 is PRHDT and CDR2 FYEKMQ (reference sequence). CDR3 length: 15 amino acids. CDR3 amino acids: CASSSDRGRYNEQFF. The full variable domain, in which reference TRBV13 and TRBJ2-1 provide the parts outside the CDR3, is AAGVIQSPRHLIKEKRETATLKCYPIPRHDTVYWYQQGPGQDPQFLISFYEKMQSDKGSIPDRFSAQQFSDYHSELNMSSLELGDSALYFCASSSDRGRYNEQFFGPGTRLTVL.

This chain connects TRBV3-1 to TRBJ2-1; TCRdb lists TRBD2, though no DNA is available to test this call. Germline V gives CDR1 LGHDT, CDR2 YNNKEL (reference sequence). The CDR3 contains 13 residues. The CDR3 is CASSTSGGIGQFF.

This sequence joins TRBV29-1 and TRBJ2-1; TCRdb selects TRBD1, and the lack of DNA leaves this call unchecked. The CDR3 runs 13 residues. Germline CDR1 and CDR2: SQVTM and ANQGSEA. The CDR3 is CSVEYRVGNEQFF.